Below, 26 T cell receptor beta chains from the same sample are listed, as sequenced in a study of T cell responses to AZD1222 COVID-19 vaccine. Assay: immunoSEQ multiplex PCR; the TCRdb copy retains only in-frame clones and omits some. Altogether over 100,000 clones are present, around 81% being singletons, with the ten largest covering roughly 9.5%. The sequenced sample was peripheral blood, obtained on day 0 of AZD1222 vaccination. The receptors here all came from an adult in good health.

This clone was counted between two and nine times. The chain uses TRBV2 and TRBJ1-2; possible D gene TRBD1, 6 bases. This CDR3 comprises 14 residues. CDR1 and CDR2 from the germline V gene are SNHLY and FYNNEI. The germline V and J ends were trimmed by 1 base and 7 bases, with 13 bases remaining between them. This CDR3 reads CASSEGSGAGGYTF. The CDR3 DNA is TGTGCCAGCAGTGAAGGGTCGGGGGCCGGTGGCTACACCTTC. The whole variable domain, filled in from reference TRBV2 and TRBJ1-2, reads EPEVTQTPSHQVTQMGQEVILRCVPISNHLYFYWYRQILGQKVEFLVSFYNNEISEKSEIFDDQFSVERPDGSNFTLKIRSTKLEDSAMYFCASSEGSGAGGYTFGSGTRLTVV.

The chain carries TRBV21-1 and TRBJ2-7; the D segment call TRBD2 is taken from the table without a DNA check. TRBV21-1 is given as a pseudogene. This CDR3 contains 16 residues. In DNA form, the CDR3 reads TGTGCCAGCAGCAGGCGGCTTACGGAATCAACCTACGAGCAGTACTTC. This codes for CASSRRLTESTYEQYF.

The J gene is TRBJ2-7, the V gene TRBV19; perhaps TRBD1 as D (5 bases). Germline CDR1 is LNHDA and CDR2 is SQIVND (reference sequence). The CDR3 totals 17 residues. V was shortened by 5 bases and J by 1 base, with 21 bases between the two germline ends. The CDR3 spells CASSPSRQLHPSYEQYF. CDR3 bases: TGTGCCAGTAGTCCCTCCCGACAGCTACACCCTTCCTACGAGCAGTACTTC.

This clone showed up just once. The chain uses TRBV28 and TRBJ1-3; D is uncertain. The CDR3 is made up of 12 amino acids. Trimming left V 3 bases short and J 6 bases short, with 6 bases between. Germline assignment: CDR1 MDHEN and CDR2 SYDVKM. CDR3 sequence (DNA): TGTGCCAGCAGTTTGAAGCTAAACACCATATATTTT. Encoded protein: CASSLKLNTIYF.

The gene calls are TRBV5-1 and TRBJ2-7; TRBD1 aligns across 7 bases. In germline, CDR1 is SGHRS, CDR2 YFSETQ. J was trimmed by 2 bases and V by 2 bases; bases with no gene match: 4. The CDR3 is 14 residues long. The CDR3 sequence: CASSFGQDAYEQYF. CDR3 sequence (DNA): TGCGCCAGCAGCTTCGGACAGGACGCCTACGAGCAGTACTTC.

The chain links TRBV5-4 to TRBJ2-7, with D possibly matching TRBD1 (5 bases). The V gene lost 0 bases and the J gene lost 6 bases, with 13 bases spanning the gap. From germline, CDR1 is SGHNT and CDR2 YYREEE (reference sequence). This CDR3 is 14 amino acids long. The CDR3 nucleotides are TGTGCCAGCAGCTTGGACGGCAGGGCCCTCGAGCAGTACTTC. Protein sequence: CASSLDGRALEQYF.

The chain carries TRBV7-9 and TRBJ2-3, with 8 bases fitting TRBD2. J gave up 0 bases and V 4 bases, and 6 bases lay outside the gene matches. Germline CDR1 SEHNR, CDR2 FQNEAQ (reference sequence). The CDR3 has 16 residues. The CDR3 is CASSSIAGLSTDTQYF. The CDR3 coding sequence is TGTGCCAGCAGCTCCATAGCGGGGCTAAGCACAGATACGCAGTATTTT.

V is TRBV2 and J is TRBJ2-7; D is perhaps TRBD2 (5 bases). V was clipped by 10 bases and J by 1 base, with 8 bases between them. Per the germline V gene, CDR1 is SNHLY and CDR2 is FYNNEI. CDR3 length equals 11 residues. CDR3 nucleotide sequence: TGTGCCACCGGACTTTCCTACGAGCAGTACTTC. Amino acid sequence: CATGLSYEQYF.

This clone showed up just once. V usage is TRBV14 and J usage is TRBJ1-6; TRBD1 is a possible D gene (6 bases). The V end was cut by 3 bases, the J end by 0 bases, with 15 bases between. Per germline, CDR1 SGHDN and CDR2 FVKESK. This CDR3 is 18 amino acids long. This CDR3 reads CASSHGFTGSSYNSPLHF. CDR3 bases: TGTGCCAGCAGCCATGGTTTCACAGGGAGCTCCTATAATTCACCCCTCCACTTT.

This clone was found once. The chain has TRBV18 and TRBJ1-1; a weak D match, TRBD1 (6 bases). Germline CDR1 reads KGHSH; CDR2 reads LQKENI. The V and J ends lost 2 bases and 3 bases respectively, with 13 bases between them. The CDR3 runs 15 residues. CDR3 sequence reads: CASSPGGGRYTEAFF. The DNA of the CDR3 is TGTGCCAGCTCACCAGGGGGGGGCCGTTACACTGAAGCTTTCTTT.

This clone was picked up one time. J is TRBJ1-5 and V is TRBV15, with 10 bases that match TRBD1. Germline V CDR1 and CDR2: LNHNV, YYDKDF (reference sequence). Losses at the gene ends were 6 bases for V and 2 bases for J; bases not matched to a gene: 7. The CDR3 is 16 residues long. The DNA for the CDR3 is TGTGCCACCAGTCCCGCCGGGACAGGGGGCAATCAGCCCCAGCATTTT. Its protein product is CATSPAGTGGNQPQHF.

The V gene is TRBV18, the J gene TRBJ1-2; D is possibly TRBD1 (5 bases). Germline CDR1 reads KGHSH; CDR2 reads LQKENI. Trimming took off 4 bases at V and 1 base at J, with 13 bases between the two ends. This CDR3 is 15 amino acids long. The chain's CDR3 is CASSLQGIGNYGYTF. In DNA form, the CDR3 reads TGTGCCAGCTCACTTCAGGGAATTGGTAACTATGGCTACACCTTC.

In its sample, this clone was seen once. The chain carries TRBV30 and TRBJ2-3; TRBD2 matches 7 bases. With 5 bases clipped from V and 2 bases from J, the junction kept 4 bases outside the gene matches. The CDR3 extends over 13 amino acids. CDR1 GTSNPN and CDR2 SVGIG come from the germline V gene (reference sequence). CDR3 sequence reads: CAWESGNTDTQYF. CDR3 nucleotide sequence: TGTGCCTGGGAAAGCGGGAACACAGATACGCAGTATTTT.

The chain has TRBV28 and TRBJ1-5; tentative D call: TRBD1 (5 bases). The length of the CDR3 is 12 residues. Trimming shortened V by 5 bases and J by 5 bases, and 7 bases separated the two germline ends. Germline loops: CDR1 MDHEN, CDR2 SYDVKM. The chain's CDR3 is CASSRGYQPQHF. DNA of the CDR3: TGTGCCAGCAGTAGGGGATATCAGCCCCAGCATTTT.

This chain uses TRBV11-2 with TRBJ2-4, with D perhaps matching TRBD2 (5 bases). This CDR3 has 14 amino acids. V lost 4 bases and J 4 bases, leaving 11 bases between the germline ends. Germline CDR1 and CDR2: SGHAT and FQNNGV. The CDR3 sequence: CASSSLAGKNIQYF. In DNA form, the CDR3 reads TGTGCCAGCAGCTCATTGGCGGGTAAAAACATTCAGTACTTC. Looking up the rest from reference TRBV11-2 and TRBJ2-4 gives the full variable domain: EAGVAQSPRYKIIEKRQSVAFWCNPISGHATLYWYQQILGQGPKLLIQFQNNGVVDDSQLPKDRFSAERLKGVDSTLKIQPAKLEDSAVYLCASSSLAGKNIQYFGAGTRLSVL.

This clone appeared a single time. The V gene is TRBV5-1, the J gene TRBJ1-1; D is unclear. The CDR3 is made up of 15 amino acids. Trimming pared 3 bases from V and 5 bases from J, leaving 17 bases between. The germline V gene has CDR1 SGHRS and CDR2 YFSETQ. DNA for the CDR3: TGCGCCAGCAGCTCCATTATCGGGGAGAAGACTGAAGCTTTCTTT. This codes for CASSSIIGEKTEAFF.

V usage is TRBV2 and J usage is TRBJ1-6, with unresolved D. CDR3 length: 14 residues. The germline V gene has CDR1 SNHLY and CDR2 FYNNEI. The V end lost 6 bases, the J end lost 7 bases, and 13 bases lay between the germline ends. CDR3 in amino acids: CASRYTNTNSPLHF. CDR3 sequence (DNA): TGTGCCAGCAGGTACACGAATACGAATTCACCCCTCCACTTT.

The J gene is TRBJ2-7, the V gene TRBV6-5, with 12 positions matching TRBD1. CDR1 is MNHEY and CDR2 is SVGAGI in the germline V gene. Unmatched junction bases numbered 3, after V lost 6 bases and J lost 12 bases. The CDR3 spans 11 residues. In DNA, the CDR3 is TGTGCCAGCAGGGGGGACAGGGGGCCGTACTTC. Protein sequence: CASRGDRGPYF.

V usage is TRBV11-2 and J usage is TRBJ2-2, with 10 positions matching TRBD1. Trimming at V came to 5 bases and at J to 8 bases, leaving 11 bases not matched to a gene. The CDR3 is 16 residues long. Germline CDR1 and CDR2: SGHAT and FQNNGV. CDR3 DNA sequence: TGTGCCAGCAGCCCCCGGGACAGGGGTGAGGTGGGGGAGCTGTTTTTT. As protein: CASSPRDRGEVGELFF.

CDR3 nucleotide sequence: TGTGCCAACCCGTACAGGGGGCGACCTGAAGCTTTCTTT. This translates into CANPYRGRPEAFF. The chain carries TRBV19 and TRBJ1-1; 9 bases map to TRBD1. Unmatched junction bases numbered 9, after V lost 10 bases and J lost 6 bases. The CDR3 has 13 residues. In germline, CDR1 is LNHDA, CDR2 SQIVND (reference sequence).

V usage is TRBV7-2 and J usage is TRBJ2-7; 8 bases align to TRBD2. In germline, CDR1 is SGHTA, CDR2 FQGNSA. This CDR3 region has 17 residues. V shed 3 bases and J 2 bases; nucleotides not matched to a gene: 12. The CDR3 spells CASSFGTSYGSTYEQYF. In DNA form, the CDR3 reads TGTGCCAGCAGCTTTGGGACTAGTTATGGTTCGACCTACGAGCAGTACTTC.

This clone was detected only a few times. This rearrangement joins TRBV11-2 to TRBJ2-3; 10 bases are a match to TRBD2. This CDR3 spans 17 amino acids. J lost 2 bases, V lost 5 bases, and 10 bases had no gene match. Germline V lookup: CDR1 SGHAT, CDR2 FQNNGV. As DNA, the CDR3 is TGTGCCAGCAGCGCGAGAACGGGACTAGCGAACACAGATACGCAGTATTTT. It translates to CASSARTGLANTDTQYF.

V gene TRBV11-2 combines with J gene TRBJ2-2, with 8 bases that match TRBD2. The ends lost 5 bases at V and 7 bases at J; junction bases unmatched: 3. The CDR3 covers 13 residues. Germline loops: CDR1 SGHAT, CDR2 FQNNGV. CDR3 bases: TGTGCCAGCAGCGCCGGGAGGGGCGGGGAGCTGTTTTTT. The encoded protein is CASSAGRGGELFF. The full variable domain, its missing parts supplied by reference TRBV11-2 and TRBJ2-2, is EAGVAQSPRYKIIEKRQSVAFWCNPISGHATLYWYQQILGQGPKLLIQFQNNGVVDDSQLPKDRFSAERLKGVDSTLKIQPAKLEDSAVYLCASSAGRGGELFFGEGSRLTVL.

CDR3 protein: CASSLGPYGYTF. The CDR3 DNA is TGTGCCAGTAGTCTCGGCCCCTATGGCTACACCTTC. The chain links TRBV19 to TRBJ1-2, with D uncertain. Germline CDR1 and CDR2: LNHDA and SQIVND (reference sequence). The germline V and J ends were trimmed by 5 bases and 4 bases, with 8 bases remaining between them. CDR3 length: 12 amino acids.

CDR3 sequence (DNA): TGTGCCAGCAGCGTGCAGGGAGGGATTAATGAAAAACTGTTTTTT. It specifies CASSVQGGINEKLFF. This chain connects TRBV9 to TRBJ1-4; D is possibly TRBD1 (5 bases). The CDR3 contains 15 residues. From germline, CDR1 is SGDLS and CDR2 YYNGEE. V gave up 2 bases and J gave up 4 bases, with 12 bases separating them. Filled out from reference TRBV9 and TRBJ1-4, the complete variable domain reads DSGVTQTPKHLITATGQRVTLRCSPRSGDLSVYWYQQSLDQGLQFLIQYYNGEERAKGNILERFSAQQFPDLHSELNLSSLELGDSALYFCASSVQGGINEKLFFGSGTQLSVL.

The rearrangement uses TRBV7-9 and TRBJ2-1; 9 nucleotides line up with TRBD2. The CDR3 extends over 14 amino acids. Trimming removed 3 bases from V and 9 bases from J; junction bases left unmatched: 6. Germline lookup yields CDR1 SEHNR and CDR2 FQNEAQ (reference sequence). The CDR3: CASSFRRGGGEQFF. For the CDR3, the DNA is TGTGCCAGCAGCTTTCGGCGGGGGGGCGGTGAGCAGTTCTTC. The full variable domain, rest sourced from reference TRBV7-9 and TRBJ2-1, is DTGVSQNPRHKITKRGQNVTFRCDPISEHNRLYWYRQTLGQGPEFLTYFQNEAQLEKSRLLSDRFSAERPKGSFSTLEIQRTEQGDSAMYLCASSFRRGGGEQFFGPGTRLTVL.